The 15 T cell receptor beta chains below come from one sample, sequenced in a study of T-cell memory formation after mild COVID-19. MiXCR, applied by TCRdb to the 5' RACE reads, yields one record per CDR3 protein. The sample shows hundreds of thousands of distinct CDR3 sequences, about 20% of them seen only once. The sequencing sample was made of PBMCs or a T cell subset sorted from them (not recorded which). Receptors were obtained from an adult woman who had mild COVID-19 (a few samples of this study predate the infection). Cell type and time point are not known.

This clonotype was detected only a few times. The chain carries TRBV6-2 or TRBV6-3 and TRBJ2-4; no definite D call. Germline CDR1 and CDR2: MNHEY and SVGEGT. CDR3 length: 12 residues. V was trimmed by 2 bases and J by 8 bases, leaving 7 bases between them. The CDR3 DNA sequence: TGTGCCAGCAGTTACGCTAGTGACATTCAGTACTTC. This codes for CASSYASDIQYF.

The CDR3 DNA follows: TGTGCCAGCAGCTCCGGGAAAGGGGTGGAGGATACGCAGTATTTT. Its protein is CASSSGKGVEDTQYF. V usage is TRBV7-9 and J usage is TRBJ2-3; D may correspond to TRBD1 or TRBD2 (5 bases each). The V end was cut by 4 bases, the J end by 6 bases, with 17 bases between. CDR1 and CDR2 from the germline V gene are SEHNR and FQNEAQ (reference sequence). The CDR3 contains 15 residues.

The chain joins TRBV19 to TRBJ1-1; unclear D gene. The germline V and J ends were trimmed by 5 bases and 0 bases, with 13 bases remaining between them. Germline V gene lookup returns CDR1 LNHDA and CDR2 SQIVND (reference sequence). The CDR3 runs 15 residues. The CDR3 region has the DNA TGTGCCAGTAGTTTAGGCGAGACTATGAACACTGAAGCTTTCTTT. This translates into CASSLGETMNTEAFF. Full variable domain (missing parts from reference TRBV19 and TRBJ1-1): DGGITQSPKYLFRKEGQNVTLSCEQNLNHDAMYWYRQDPGQGLRLIYYSQIVNDFQKGDIAEGYSVSREKKESFPLTVTSAQKNPTAFYLCASSLGETMNTEAFFGQGTRLTVV.

This clonotype was found a few times. The rearrangement joins TRBV12-3 or TRBV12-4 to TRBJ1-4, with TRBD1 identical over 7 bases. J gave up 3 bases and V 7 bases, and 5 bases lay outside the gene matches. This CDR3 comprises 14 residues. CDR3 in DNA: TGTGCCAGCACCCCAGGGGGTCCTAATGAAAAACTGTTTTTT. As protein: CASTPGGPNEKLFF.

In its sample, this clonotype was seen a few times. The chain carries TRBV5-1 and TRBJ2-1; TRBD2 might be the D (5 bases). Trimming took off 3 bases at V and 10 bases at J, with 14 bases between the two ends. The germline V gene encodes CDR1 SGHRS and CDR2 YFSETQ. This CDR3 spans 13 amino acids. The chain's CDR3 is CASSYDREMEQFF. Here the CDR3 DNA reads TGCGCCAGCAGCTATGACCGGGAAATGGAGCAGTTCTTC.

This clonotype has only a few counts. The CDR3 loop is CASSELDRPSGDEQFF. CDR3 DNA sequence: TGTGCCAGCAGCGAGCTCGACAGGCCCTCCGGAGATGAGCAGTTCTTC. The gene calls are TRBV6-8 and TRBJ2-1; possible D gene TRBD1, 6 bases. The CDR3 has 16 amino acids. Per germline, CDR1 MNHGY and CDR2 SAAAGT. V lost 6 bases, J lost 8 bases, and 23 bases lay in between.

The rearrangement joins TRBV3-1 to TRBJ2-7; D possibly corresponds to TRBD2 (5 bases). The CDR3 has 12 residues. Germline V gives CDR1 LGHDT, CDR2 YNNKEL (reference sequence). V lost 4 bases and J 7 bases, leaving 11 bases between the germline ends. This CDR3 reads CASSLPPGEQYF. CDR3 DNA sequence: TGTGCCAGCAGCCTGCCCCCGGGGGAGCAGTACTTC.

The V gene is TRBV6-2 or TRBV6-3, the J gene TRBJ2-7, with 7 bases identical to TRBD1. CDR3 length: 14 amino acids. J was trimmed by 6 bases and V by 6 bases; bases with no gene match: 11. Germline assignment: CDR1 MNHEY and CDR2 SVGEGT. CDR3 bases: TGTGCCAGCAGATCCCCCGGGACAGCTGGCGAGCAGTACTTC. Its protein is CASRSPGTAGEQYF.

V and J are TRBV7-3 and TRBJ2-3; D may correspond to TRBD1 or TRBD2 (5 bases each). The ends were cut back, 0 bases at V and 0 bases at J, with 7 bases in the middle. CDR3 length: 15 amino acids. CDR1 is SGHTA, CDR2 FQGTGA, per germline. CDR3 amino acids: CASSLTGVSTDTQYF. The CDR3 coding sequence is TGTGCCAGCAGCTTAACGGGGGTTAGCACAGATACGCAGTATTTT.

The genes are TRBV7-3 and TRBJ1-2; tentatively, D is TRBD1 (5 bases). Germline loops: CDR1 SGHTA, CDR2 FQGTGA. CDR3 length: 15 amino acids. V was clipped by 3 bases and J by 4 bases, with 15 bases between them. The CDR3 DNA follows: TGTGCCAGCAGCTTCGGCCCGGGGCAGAGCTATGGCTACACCTTC. It translates to CASSFGPGQSYGYTF.

The chain employs TRBV5-5 and TRBJ2-2, with TRBD1 matching over 7 bases. The germline V gene encodes CDR1 SGHKS and CDR2 YYEKEE (reference sequence). The CDR3 has 15 residues. V gave up 4 bases and J gave up 5 bases; unmatched junction bases: 8. The CDR3 spells CASSTSTGATGELFF. Here the CDR3 DNA reads TGTGCCAGCAGCACTTCTACAGGGGCGACCGGGGAGCTGTTTTTT. The entire variable domain, with the rest obtained from reference TRBV5-5 and TRBJ2-2, is as follows: DAGVTQSPTHLIKTRGQQVTLRCSPISGHKSVSWYQQVLGQGPQFIFQYYEKEERGRGNFPDRFSARQFPNYSSELNVNALLLGDSALYLCASSTSTGATGELFFGEGSRLTVL.

The sample holds a few counts of this clonotype. The chain links TRBV5-1 to TRBJ2-3; 12 positions match TRBD2. CDR1 is SGHRS and CDR2 is YFSETQ in the germline V gene. This CDR3 spans 16 amino acids. V shed 3 bases and J 3 bases; nucleotides not matched to a gene: 5. As DNA, the CDR3 is TGCGCCAGCAGCTGGACCGGGACTAGCGGGACAGATACGCAGTATTTT. It translates to CASSWTGTSGTDTQYF.

This clonotype showed up just a few times. The chain combines TRBV5-6 with TRBJ1-5, with D unclear. CDR1 is SGHDT and CDR2 is YYEEEE in the germline V gene. The CDR3 extends over 15 amino acids. Between the trimmed V and J ends, which lost 0 bases and 0 bases, there was a span of 7 bases. The CDR3: CASSLGEGSNQPQHF. The CDR3 region has the DNA TGTGCCAGCAGCTTGGGGGAGGGTAGCAATCAGCCCCAGCATTTT.

There are a few counts of this clonotype. The chain uses TRBV10-3 and TRBJ2-7; the D is unclear. Trimming stripped 4 bases from V and 4 bases from J, with 17 bases between. CDR1 and CDR2 (germline): ENHRY, SYGVKD. The CDR3 runs to 15 residues. The CDR3 here is CAISGRAGVGYEQYF. CDR3 in DNA: TGTGCCATCAGTGGAAGAGCAGGAGTGGGATACGAGCAGTACTTC.

This chain links TRBV20-1 with TRBJ1-2; a possible D gene is TRBD1 (6 bases). Between the trimmed V and J ends, which lost 1 base and 7 bases, there was a span of 19 bases. Germline V gene sequence: CDR1 DFQATT, CDR2 SNEGSKA (reference sequence). There are 15 residues in the CDR3. The CDR3 is CSARANTRYRAGYTF. CDR3 bases: TGCAGTGCTAGAGCTAATACACGTTACAGGGCTGGCTACACCTTC.